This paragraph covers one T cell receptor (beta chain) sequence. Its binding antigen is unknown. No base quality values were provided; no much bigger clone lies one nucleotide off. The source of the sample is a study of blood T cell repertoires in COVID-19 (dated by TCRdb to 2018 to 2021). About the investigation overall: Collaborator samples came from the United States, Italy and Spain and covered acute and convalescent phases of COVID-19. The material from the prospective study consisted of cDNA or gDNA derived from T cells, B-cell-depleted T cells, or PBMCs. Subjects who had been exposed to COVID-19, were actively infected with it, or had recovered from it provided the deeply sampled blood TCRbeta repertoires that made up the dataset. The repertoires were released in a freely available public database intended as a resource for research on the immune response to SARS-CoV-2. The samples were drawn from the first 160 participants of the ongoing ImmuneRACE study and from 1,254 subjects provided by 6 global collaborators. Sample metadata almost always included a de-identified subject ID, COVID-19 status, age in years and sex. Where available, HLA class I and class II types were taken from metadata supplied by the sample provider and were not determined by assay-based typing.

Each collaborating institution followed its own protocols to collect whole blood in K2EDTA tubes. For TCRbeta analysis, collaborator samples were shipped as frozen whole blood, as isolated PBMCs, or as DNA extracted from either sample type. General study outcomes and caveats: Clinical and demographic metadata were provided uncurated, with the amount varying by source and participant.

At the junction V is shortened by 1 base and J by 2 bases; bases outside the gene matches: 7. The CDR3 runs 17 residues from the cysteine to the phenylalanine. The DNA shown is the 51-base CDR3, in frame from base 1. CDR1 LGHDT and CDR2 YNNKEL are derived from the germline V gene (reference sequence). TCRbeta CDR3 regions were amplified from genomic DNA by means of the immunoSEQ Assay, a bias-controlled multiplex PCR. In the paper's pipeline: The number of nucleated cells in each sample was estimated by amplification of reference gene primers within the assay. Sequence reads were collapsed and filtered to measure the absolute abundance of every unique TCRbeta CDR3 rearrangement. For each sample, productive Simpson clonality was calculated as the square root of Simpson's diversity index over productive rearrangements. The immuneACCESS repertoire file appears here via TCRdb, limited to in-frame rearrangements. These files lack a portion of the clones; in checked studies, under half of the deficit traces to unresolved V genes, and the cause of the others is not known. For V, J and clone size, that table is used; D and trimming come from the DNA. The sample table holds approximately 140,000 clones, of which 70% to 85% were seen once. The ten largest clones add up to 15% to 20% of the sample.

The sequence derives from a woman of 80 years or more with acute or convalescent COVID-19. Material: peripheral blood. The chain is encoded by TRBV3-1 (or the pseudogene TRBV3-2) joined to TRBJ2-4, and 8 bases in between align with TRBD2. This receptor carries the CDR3 CASSQGTSLSSKNIQYF. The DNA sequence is TGTGCCAGCAGCCAAGGGACTAGCTTATCGTCCAAAAACATTCAGTACTTC.